Below, 26 T cell receptor beta chains from the same sample are listed, as sequenced in a study of cytomegalovirus exposure and HLA in healthy donors. Amplification used 60 Vbeta primers and 13 Jbeta primers. Using immunoSEQ multiplex PCR, the repertoire was profiled, and TCRdb retains in-frame clones only, with some absent. Here the sample table reports some 70,000 clones. The material sequenced was PBMCs. Every receptor here comes from a female donor in good health and CMV-seropositive.

The chain recombines TRBV29-1 with TRBJ1-5; tentative D call: TRBD1 (6 bases). The germline V and J ends were trimmed by 4 bases and 3 bases, with 7 bases remaining between them. Germline CDR1 is SQVTM and CDR2 is ANQGSEA. This CDR3 comprises 12 residues. The CDR3 is CSVGQVNQPQHF. Written as DNA, the CDR3 is TGCAGCGTTGGACAGGTCAATCAGCCCCAGCATTTT.

V usage is TRBV18 and J usage is TRBJ1-2, with D unresolved. The V end lost 6 bases, the J end lost 2 bases, and 10 bases lay between the germline ends. Per the germline V gene, CDR1 is KGHSH and CDR2 is LQKENI. CDR3 length: 13 amino acids. CDR3 sequence (DNA): TGTGCCAGCTCTCAAGCGGGGAACTATGGCTACACCTTC. Protein product: CASSQAGNYGYTF.

V is TRBV5-1 and J is TRBJ2-5, with a weak D call TRBD2 (7 bases). CDR3 length: 14 amino acids. The V gene's germline CDR1 is SGHRS and CDR2 YFSETQ. Trimming shortened V by 0 bases and J by 3 bases, and 9 bases separated the two germline ends. Here the CDR3 reads CASSLGEGEETQYF. The CDR3 bases are TGCGCCAGCAGCTTGGGGGAGGGGGAAGAGACCCAGTACTTC.

J is TRBJ2-7 and V is TRBV6-1; D unresolved. V lost 1 base to trimming and J lost 9 bases, with 10 bases between them. Germline CDR1 reads MNHNS; CDR2 reads SASEGT. This CDR3 has 12 amino acids. The CDR3 DNA sequence: TGTGCCAGCAGTGAAGGGTGGTCAGGGCAGTACTTC. Its translation: CASSEGWSGQYF.

The rearrangement joins TRBV11-1 to TRBJ2-1; the D gene is possibly TRBD1 (5 bases). This CDR3 is 13 amino acids long. Germline-derived CDR1 and CDR2 are SGHAT and FQDESV (reference sequence). V was trimmed by 7 bases and J by 9 bases, leaving 16 bases between them. This CDR3 is CASTTGYDGEQFF. The CDR3, as DNA: TGTGCCAGCACTACAGGTTACGACGGTGAGCAGTTCTTC. The full variable domain, completed using reference TRBV11-1 and TRBJ2-1, is EAEVAQSPRYKITEKSQAVAFWCDPISGHATLYWYRQILGQGPELLVQFQDESVVDDSQLPKDRFSAERLKGVDSTLKIQPAELGDSAMYLCASTTGYDGEQFFGPGTRLTVL.

This CDR3 is CASSYSRRGGTGELFF. The CDR3 nucleotides are TGTGCCAGCAGTTACTCACGCCGGGGGGGCACCGGGGAGCTGTTTTTT. The rearrangement uses TRBV6-6 and TRBJ2-2, with 8 bases lining up with TRBD2. The germline CDR1 and CDR2 sequences are MNHNY and SVGAGI (reference sequence). This CDR3 is built from 16 residues. Trimming removed 0 bases from V and 4 bases from J; junction bases left unmatched: 4.

V usage is TRBV7-2 and J usage is TRBJ2-7; D is perhaps TRBD1 (6 bases). This CDR3 contains 17 residues. Germline lookup yields CDR1 SGHTA and CDR2 FQGNSA. Trimming removed 4 bases from V and 1 base from J, with 20 bases in between. The CDR3 DNA is TGTGCCAGCAGCTCCCGCCCAACAGGGTTTGCATCCTACGAGCAGTACTTC. Its protein product is CASSSRPTGFASYEQYF. Full variable domain (rest looked up from reference TRBV7-2 and TRBJ2-7): GAGVSQSPSNKVTEKGKDVELRCDPISGHTALYWYRQSLGQGLEFLIYFQGNSAPDKSGLPSDRFSAERTGGSVSTLTIQRTQQEDSAVYLCASSSRPTGFASYEQYFGPGTRLTVT.

The V call is TRBV5-4, the J call TRBJ2-5; 9 bases fit TRBD1. V dropped 3 bases and J dropped 1; count of bases not matched to a gene: 4. Germline CDR1 SGHNT, CDR2 YYREEE (reference sequence). The CDR3 contains 15 residues. The CDR3 is CASSYRQGVQETQYF. The CDR3 region has the DNA TGTGCCAGCAGCTACAGACAGGGGGTCCAAGAGACCCAGTACTTC.

The chain joins TRBV27 to TRBJ2-3; TRBD2 agrees at 10 bases. V shed 6 bases and J 3 bases; nucleotides not matched to a gene: 6. Per the germline V gene, CDR1 is MNHEY and CDR2 is SMNVEV (reference sequence). CDR3 length: 15 residues. This chain's CDR3 is CASRFPGLATDTQYF. CDR3 sequence (DNA): TGTGCCAGCAGATTCCCGGGACTAGCGACAGATACGCAGTATTTT.

The CDR3 sequence is CASSQVPGLATYEQYF. The DNA of the CDR3 is TGCGCCAGCAGCCAAGTCCCGGGACTAGCGACCTACGAGCAGTACTTC. The chain carries TRBV4-1 and TRBJ2-7; 10 bases line up with TRBD2. CDR3 size: 16 residues. J was trimmed by 2 bases and V by 1 base; bases with no gene match: 5. The germline V gene encodes CDR1 MGHRA and CDR2 YSYEKL.

V and J are TRBV4-1 and TRBJ2-7; 7 positions agree with TRBD1. Looked up from germline, CDR1 is MGHRA and CDR2 is YSYEKL. Trimming removed 1 base from V and 2 bases from J; junction bases left unmatched: 2. The CDR3 totals 14 residues. In nucleotides, the CDR3 is TGCGCCAGCAGCCAAGCTCAGGGGGCCTACGAGCAGTACTTC. Protein sequence: CASSQAQGAYEQYF.

CDR3 sequence: CASSLSQGGYEQYF. The CDR3 DNA reads as TGTGCCAGCAGTTTGTCGCAGGGGGGCTACGAGCAGTACTTC. This chain uses TRBV5-5 with TRBJ2-7, with a possible D match to TRBD1 (7 bases). Trimming cost V 5 bases and J 3 bases, with 15 bases left between them. The CDR3 spans 14 residues. Germline V gene sequence: CDR1 SGHKS, CDR2 YYEKEE (reference sequence).

The gene calls are TRBV29-1 and TRBJ1-1; 7 nucleotides line up with TRBD1. Per germline, CDR1 SQVTM and CDR2 ANQGSEA. CDR3 size: 14 residues. With 3 bases clipped from V and 0 bases from J, the junction kept 4 bases outside the gene matches. In DNA form, the CDR3 reads TGCAGCGTTGACCGACAGGGACTGAACACTGAAGCTTTCTTT. Translated: CSVDRQGLNTEAFF.

This rearrangement joins TRBV6-6 to TRBJ1-1; the D gene is possibly TRBD1 (5 bases). Between the trimmed V and J ends, which lost 4 bases and 1 base, there was a span of 13 bases. Germline loops: CDR1 MNHNY, CDR2 SVGAGI (reference sequence). This CDR3 is built from 15 residues. The CDR3: CASSSRQGRNTEAFF. CDR3 DNA: TGTGCCAGCAGTTCCCGTCAGGGAAGGAACACTGAAGCTTTCTTT.

The chain recombines TRBV19 with TRBJ1-1, with D possibly matching TRBD1 (6 bases). Germline V gene lookup returns CDR1 LNHDA and CDR2 SQIVND (reference sequence). Trimming cost V 5 bases and J 8 bases, with 12 bases left between them. The CDR3 is 12 residues long. CDR3 sequence reads: CASSFPQGEAFF. The CDR3 nucleotides read TGTGCCAGTAGTTTCCCCCAGGGGGAAGCTTTCTTT. The entire variable domain, with the rest obtained from reference TRBV19 and TRBJ1-1, is as follows: DGGITQSPKYLFRKEGQNVTLSCEQNLNHDAMYWYRQDPGQGLRLIYYSQIVNDFQKGDIAEGYSVSREKKESFPLTVTSAQKNPTAFYLCASSFPQGEAFFGQGTRLTVV.

V is TRBV2 and J is TRBJ2-6, with 7 bases aligning to TRBD1. The V gene's germline CDR1 is SNHLY and CDR2 FYNNEI. The CDR3 runs 16 residues. After removal of 7 bases from V and 1 base from J, the junction contained 7 bases not matched to a gene. DNA for the CDR3: TGTGCCAGCAAGACAGGGCAGTCGTCTGGGGCCAACGTCCTGACTTTC. It yields the protein CASKTGQSSGANVLTF.

The genes are TRBV6-1 and TRBJ1-1; the match to TRBD1 covers 7 bases. Germline V lookup: CDR1 MNHNS, CDR2 SASEGT. The CDR3 covers 14 residues. Losses at the gene ends were 3 bases for V and 2 bases for J; bases not matched to a gene: 3. DNA for the CDR3: TGTGCCAGCAGTGATACAGGGGCTAACACTGAAGCTTTCTTT. This codes for CASSDTGANTEAFF.

The rearrangement uses TRBV28 and TRBJ1-1; no reliable D call. The germline V and J ends were trimmed by 9 bases and 10 bases, with 18 bases remaining between them. Germline V lookup: CDR1 MDHEN, CDR2 SYDVKM. CDR3 length: 12 amino acids. The CDR3 coding sequence is TGTGCCAGTAGACCCCCGGGGTCAGGAGCTTTCTTT. Residues: CASRPPGSGAFF.

The gene calls are TRBV11-2 and TRBJ1-3, with 7 bases fitting TRBD1. Germline V gene lookup returns CDR1 SGHAT and CDR2 FQNNGV. This CDR3 comprises 14 residues. Germline trimming cut 5 bases from V and 4 bases from J; bases unmatched to any gene: 5. The CDR3 protein is CASSPLDRGNTIYF. Written as DNA, the CDR3 is TGTGCCAGCAGCCCGTTGGACAGGGGAAACACCATATATTTT.

The chain couples TRBV5-4 to TRBJ1-1, with a weak D call TRBD1 (5 bases). The germline gives CDR1 SGHNT, CDR2 YYREEE (reference sequence). The CDR3 consists of 14 residues. Between the trimmed V and J ends, which lost 0 bases and 4 bases, there was a span of 10 bases. CDR3 coding DNA: TGTGCCAGCAGCTTGGCTCGGGGGAGCACTGAAGCTTTCTTT. The encoded protein is CASSLARGSTEAFF. Drawing the rest from reference TRBV5-4 and TRBJ1-1, the complete variable domain is ETGVTQSPTHLIKTRGQQVTLRCSSQSGHNTVSWYQQALGQGPQFIFQYYREEENGRGNFPPRFSGLQFPNYSSELNVNALELDDSALYLCASSLARGSTEAFFGQGTRLTVV.

The chain combines TRBV4-3 with TRBJ2-1; 15 bases match TRBD2. Germline V lookup: CDR1 LGHNA, CDR2 YSLEER. Trimming at V came to 1 base and at J to 0 bases, leaving 7 bases not matched to a gene. The CDR3 covers 20 residues. CDR3 in DNA: TGCGCCAGCAGCCAAGCGTGGACTAGCGGGGGGGCCTACTCCTACAATGAGCAGTTCTTC. It codes for CASSQAWTSGGAYSYNEQFF.

The rearrangement uses TRBV7-2 and TRBJ1-6, with unresolved D. V shed 1 base and J shed 9 bases, with 13 bases lying between them. Germline V gene lookup returns CDR1 SGHTA and CDR2 FQGNSA. This CDR3 region has 15 residues. The CDR3 here is CASSLEVGLTSPLHF. The CDR3 nucleotides are TGTGCCAGCAGCTTAGAAGTAGGACTTACTTCACCCCTCCACTTT.

The rearrangement uses TRBV9 and TRBJ1-2; TRBD1 aligns across 10 bases. Germline V gene lookup returns CDR1 SGDLS and CDR2 YYNGEE. V was pared by 0 bases and J by 10 bases, with 6 bases of the junction left unmatched. The CDR3 spans 14 residues. In DNA form, the CDR3 reads TGTGCCAGCAGCGTAGCGGGGACAGGGGTGGTCTACACCTTC. Encoded protein: CASSVAGTGVVYTF.

The chain uses TRBV29-1 and TRBJ2-3; 8 bases are a match to TRBD2. The CDR3 consists of 14 residues. Looked up from germline, CDR1 is SQVTM and CDR2 is ANQGSEA. Trimming cost V 7 bases and J 3 bases; bases outside gene matches: 9. In DNA, the CDR3 is TGCAGCGCCCCCCGGGGGGGAGGGACAGATACGCAGTATTTT. It specifies CSAPRGGGTDTQYF.

The J gene is TRBJ1-2, the V gene TRBV5-1; TRBD1 matches 9 bases. The CDR3 totals 15 residues. The J segment lost 4 bases and the V segment lost 4 bases, leaving 8 bases of the junction unmatched. CDR1 and CDR2 from the germline V gene are SGHRS and YFSETQ. The CDR3 sequence: CASSVERDRAYGYTF. The CDR3 bases are TGCGCCAGCAGCGTGGAAAGGGACAGGGCCTATGGCTACACCTTC.

The chain joins TRBV2 to TRBJ1-1, with D uncertain. The V gene's germline CDR1 is SNHLY and CDR2 FYNNEI. Trimming stripped 3 bases from V and 4 bases from J, with 9 bases between. This CDR3 comprises 13 residues. The CDR3 here is CASSDSAGTEAFF. DNA of the CDR3: TGTGCCAGCAGTGATAGTGCTGGCACTGAAGCTTTCTTT.